This entry lists 31 T cell receptor beta chains sequenced from one sample in a study of T cell responses to AZD1222 COVID-19 vaccine. Profiling relied on immunoSEQ multiplex PCR, and the TCRdb table lists in-frame clones only, not all of them. Here the sample spans some 49,000 clones, roughly 80% being singletons. This material consisted of peripheral blood, taken on day 0 of AZD1222 vaccination. The receptors were sampled from an adult in good health.

The chain combines TRBV6-6 with TRBJ1-1; 7 positions match TRBD1. J lost 3 bases, V lost 2 bases, and 6 bases had no gene match. The germline V gene has CDR1 MNHNY and CDR2 SVGAGI (reference sequence). The CDR3 is 15 amino acids. The CDR3 DNA reads as TGTGCCAGCAGTTACCCTCAACAGGGGCACACTGAAGCTTTCTTT. This codes for CASSYPQQGHTEAFF.

This clone was counted between two and nine times. V gene TRBV25-1 combines with J gene TRBJ1-5, with D possibly matching TRBD1 (5 bases). The CDR3 is 14 residues long. The V gene lost 8 bases and the J gene lost 0 bases, with 11 bases spanning the gap. CDR1 is MGHDK, CDR2 SYGVNS, per germline. The CDR3 region is CASSTGDSNQPQHF. The DNA for the CDR3 is TGTGCCAGCTCCACGGGGGATAGCAATCAGCCCCAGCATTTT.

The CDR3 bases are TGTGCCAGTAGTATAGACGGACGGCGGGGCAGTCAGCCCCAGCATTTT. Protein: CASSIDGRRGSQPQHF. The chain employs TRBV19 and TRBJ1-5, with D possibly matching TRBD1 (5 bases). This CDR3 is 16 amino acids long. Germline assignment: CDR1 LNHDA and CDR2 SQIVND (reference sequence). V lost 0 bases, J lost 6 bases, and 15 bases lay in between.

J is TRBJ1-1 and V is TRBV21-1. TRBV21-1 is termed a pseudogene. This CDR3 spans 14 amino acids. This CDR3 is CASSTSIMNTEAFF. In nucleotides, the CDR3 is TGTGCCAGCAGCACCTCAATTATGAACACTGAAGCTTTCTTT.

The chain links TRBV2 to TRBJ1-4; D is unclear. The CDR3 contains 14 residues. Trimming stripped 6 bases from V and 8 bases from J, with 16 bases between. Germline CDR1 and CDR2: SNHLY and FYNNEI. The CDR3 DNA follows: TGTGCCAGCAGGGCCCTGGGTTATCGGGAAAAACTGTTTTTT. Protein sequence: CASRALGYREKLFF.

This clone qualifies as medium-sized. The rearrangement links TRBV25-1 to TRBJ2-1, with unresolved D. Between the trimmed V and J ends, which lost 4 bases and 0 bases, there was a span of 10 bases. Looked up from germline, CDR1 is MGHDK and CDR2 is SYGVNS. The CDR3 is 15 amino acids. DNA of the CDR3: TGTGCCAGCAGTGCCGGGTTTAGCTCCTACAATGAGCAGTTCTTC. It specifies CASSAGFSSYNEQFF.

This clone was found once. V and J are TRBV28 and TRBJ1-4, with no clear D. CDR3 length: 12 residues. Germline values: CDR1 MDHEN, CDR2 SYDVKM. Trimming cost V 10 bases and J 7 bases, with 13 bases left between them. The CDR3 coding sequence is TGTGCCACCAATGGGGTCGGTGAAAAACTGTTTTTT. As protein: CATNGVGEKLFF.

This clone was picked up a small number of times. The genes are TRBV12-3 or TRBV12-4 and TRBJ2-7; tentatively, D is TRBD1 (5 bases). This CDR3 contains 13 residues. Trimming removed 8 bases from V and 6 bases from J, with 17 bases in between. Written as DNA, the CDR3 is TGTGCCAGCGCCGGGCTCAGGGTCGGCGAGCAGTACTTC. Translated: CASAGLRVGEQYF.

This chain connects TRBV18 to TRBJ2-3; D gene unclear. The CDR3 contains 12 residues. Trimming shortened V by 6 bases and J by 0 bases, and 4 bases separated the two germline ends. Germline CDR1 is KGHSH and CDR2 is LQKENI. For the CDR3, the DNA is TGTGCCAGCTCCCCAAGCACAGATACGCAGTATTTT. Protein sequence: CASSPSTDTQYF.

This clone showed up just a few times. This rearrangement joins TRBV5-1 to TRBJ1-4; no clear D. There are 14 residues in the CDR3. V was trimmed by 0 bases and J by 14 bases, leaving 17 bases between them. Looked up from germline, CDR1 is SGHRS and CDR2 is YFSETQ. The CDR3 sequence: CASSLAAGVGWLFF. CDR3 bases: TGCGCCAGCAGCTTGGCTGCGGGTGTGGGATGGCTGTTTTTT. Together with reference TRBV5-1 and TRBJ1-4, the CDR3 gives the full variable domain: KAGVTQTPRYLIKTRGQQVTLSCSPISGHRSVSWYQQTPGQGLQFLFEYFSETQRNKGNFPGRFSGRQFSNSRSEMNVSTLELGDSALYLCASSLAAGVGWLFFGSGTQLSVL.

This chain links TRBV6-5 with TRBJ2-3; TRBD1 might be the D (5 bases). Germline V gene sequence: CDR1 MNHEY, CDR2 SVGAGI. CDR3 length equals 13 residues. Trimming took off 2 bases at V and 3 bases at J, with 6 bases between the two ends. The CDR3 loop is CASSYAGTDTQYF. The DNA for the CDR3 is TGTGCCAGCAGTTACGCAGGGACAGATACGCAGTATTTT.

The rearrangement joins TRBV7-6 to TRBJ2-2; TRBD1 might be the D (6 bases). The CDR3 covers 18 residues. Germline V CDR1 and CDR2: SGHVS, FNYEAQ. V was cut by 1 base and J by 3 bases, with 18 bases left in between. CDR3 nucleotides: TGTGCCAGCAGCTTAGGGAAATTCACAGGGTGGGACACCGGGGAGCTGTTTTTT. Translating gives CASSLGKFTGWDTGELFF.

For this clone: A junction end diverges from the germline sequence, so it may reflect a read error. The chain employs TRBV7-7 and TRBJ1-5; TRBD1 is a possible D gene (6 bases). Looked up from germline, CDR1 is SSHAT and CDR2 is FNYEAQ (reference sequence). This CDR3 spans 13 amino acids. CDR3 sequence reads: CASRGVRGGTQHF. The CDR3 DNA sequence: TGTGCTAGCAGGGGTGTAAGGGGGGGCACCCAGCATTTT.

V usage is TRBV7-9 and J usage is TRBJ1-4; D uncertain. The CDR3 has 13 residues. Per the germline V gene, CDR1 is SEHNR and CDR2 is FQNEAQ (reference sequence). V lost 2 bases and J lost 10, with 11 bases in between. Written as DNA, the CDR3 is TGTGCCAGCAGCTTACTTGAAGAGGGAAAACTGTTTTTT. It is translated as CASSLLEEGKLFF.

The chain links TRBV2 to TRBJ1-1; 7 bases are shared with TRBD1. With V trimmed by 6 bases and J by 3 bases, 10 bases remained unmatched. Germline assignment: CDR1 SNHLY and CDR2 FYNNEI. This CDR3 region has 15 residues. The CDR3 protein is CASSGYPDRDTEAFF. CDR3 DNA sequence: TGTGCCAGCAGCGGATATCCCGACAGGGACACTGAAGCTTTCTTT.

This chain uses TRBV19 with TRBJ1-5, with D unresolved. The CDR3 is 13 residues long. Between the trimmed V and J ends, which lost 0 bases and 6 bases, there was a span of 6 bases. Germline V gives CDR1 LNHDA, CDR2 SQIVND (reference sequence). CDR3: CASSIDLLQPQHF. DNA for the CDR3: TGTGCCAGTAGTATAGATCTGCTTCAGCCCCAGCATTTT.

This clone was seen a few times. This chain connects TRBV16 to TRBJ1-1; D gene uncertain. The CDR3 loop spans 15 amino acids. Germline-derived CDR1 and CDR2 are KGHSY and FQNENV. The V gene lost 1 base and the J gene lost 3 bases, with 12 bases spanning the gap. The CDR3 sequence: CASSQYVGRDTEAFF. The CDR3 coding sequence is TGTGCCAGCAGCCAATATGTGGGCCGAGACACTGAAGCTTTCTTT.

This chain connects TRBV11-2 to TRBJ1-1; tentatively, D is TRBD1 (6 bases). The V gene's germline CDR1 is SGHAT and CDR2 FQNNGV. With 5 bases removed from V and 4 bases from J, the gap between germline ends came to 11 bases. The CDR3 runs 13 residues. The CDR3 here is CASSQQGGTEAFF. CDR3 in DNA: TGTGCCAGCAGCCAACAGGGAGGCACTGAAGCTTTCTTT.

This clone was counted between two and nine times. In DNA form, the CDR3 reads TGTGCCAGCAGTGATGACAGTTACACAGATACGCAGTATTTT. It is translated as CASSDDSYTDTQYF. The rearrangement links TRBV6-1 to TRBJ2-3, with D possibly being TRBD1 (5 bases). Trimming took off 3 bases at V and 2 bases at J, with 9 bases between the two ends. CDR3 length: 14 residues. Per germline, CDR1 MNHNS and CDR2 SASEGT.

The chain employs TRBV7-2 and TRBJ2-3; 12 bases are shared with TRBD2. V was pared by 1 base and J by 4 bases, with 6 bases of the junction left unmatched. The germline V gene encodes CDR1 SGHTA and CDR2 FQGNSA. The CDR3 loop spans 17 amino acids. The CDR3 loop is CASSLVVTSGSADTQYF. The DNA of the CDR3 is TGTGCCAGCAGCTTAGTCGTGACTAGCGGGAGCGCAGATACGCAGTATTTT.

V and J are TRBV7-2 and TRBJ2-7; unclear D gene. V was shortened by 3 bases and J by 6 bases, with 15 bases between the two germline ends. The CDR3 has 14 amino acids. Germline V gene sequence: CDR1 SGHTA, CDR2 FQGNSA. This CDR3 is CASSLGYGLGEQYF. In DNA, the CDR3 is TGTGCCAGCAGCTTGGGGTATGGCCTTGGCGAGCAGTACTTC.

This CDR3 reads CASSPISGGLNEQFF. CDR3 coding DNA: TGTGCCAGCTCACCAATATCGGGGGGGCTTAATGAGCAGTTCTTC. The chain employs TRBV18 and TRBJ2-1; the match to TRBD2 covers 8 bases. Per the germline V gene, CDR1 is KGHSH and CDR2 is LQKENI. J lost 7 bases, V lost 2 bases, and 7 bases had no gene match. The CDR3 has 15 amino acids.

V is TRBV6-5 and J is TRBJ1-2; TRBD1 agrees at 10 bases. CDR1 is MNHEY, CDR2 SVGAGI, per germline. The CDR3 covers 14 residues. The V gene end was trimmed by 5 bases and the J gene end by 6 bases; junction bases not matched to a gene: 6. CDR3 coding DNA: TGTGCCAGCAGTCGCCCCGGGACAGGGGATGGCTACACCTTC. Residues: CASSRPGTGDGYTF.

The chain has TRBV27 and TRBJ2-3, with D perhaps being TRBD1 or TRBD2 (5 bases each). V lost 4 bases, J lost 1 base, and 15 bases lay in between. Germline V gene lookup returns CDR1 MNHEY and CDR2 SMNVEV (reference sequence). The CDR3 length is 16 residues. The CDR3 DNA reads as TGTGCCAGCAGTTGGGGTATTCGGGACCGCACAGATACGCAGTATTTT. As protein: CASSWGIRDRTDTQYF.

The rearrangement uses TRBV6-5 and TRBJ1-2; unclear D gene. The CDR3 sequence is 14 residues long. V was shortened by 5 bases and J by 4 bases, with 14 bases between the two germline ends. Germline V gives CDR1 MNHEY, CDR2 SVGAGI. The CDR3, as DNA: TGTGCCAGCAGTCTCTCGGACGGAGGCTATGGCTACACCTTC. This gives the protein CASSLSDGGYGYTF.

CDR3 sequence: CASSLEQTRMPEQFF. The CDR3 DNA is TGTGCCAGCAGCTTAGAGCAGACTAGAATGCCTGAGCAGTTCTTC. The chain employs TRBV7-9 and TRBJ2-1, with a tentative D call TRBD2 (6 bases). The germline gives CDR1 SEHNR, CDR2 FQNEAQ (reference sequence). Trimming shortened V by 1 base and J by 9 bases, and 16 bases separated the two germline ends. This CDR3 has 15 residues.

The DNA for the CDR3 is TGTGCCAGCAGCGTGACCCGCGGGAACACTGAAGCTTTCTTT. Its translation is CASSVTRGNTEAFF. The chain recombines TRBV2 with TRBJ1-1, with unresolved D. This CDR3 comprises 14 residues. V lost 6 bases and J lost 1, with 12 bases in between. Germline assignment: CDR1 SNHLY and CDR2 FYNNEI.

This chain links TRBV28 with TRBJ1-6, with 9 bases fitting TRBD1. Germline values: CDR1 MDHEN, CDR2 SYDVKM. V trimming: 6 bases; J trimming: 7 bases; junction bases outside the gene matches: 4. The CDR3 sequence is 14 residues long. The CDR3: CASRPDRGNSPLHF. CDR3 sequence (DNA): TGTGCCAGCAGGCCGGACAGGGGAAATTCACCCCTCCACTTT.

The CDR3 DNA reads TGCGCCAGCAGCTTAGCAGAAGAGAACACTGAAGCTTTCTTT. The encoded protein is CASSLAEENTEAFF. The chain recombines TRBV5-1 with TRBJ1-1; D unresolved. Germline V CDR1 and CDR2: SGHRS, YFSETQ. The CDR3 runs 14 residues. V lost 2 bases and J lost 1, with 9 bases in between. Looking up the rest from reference TRBV5-1 and TRBJ1-1 gives the full variable domain: KAGVTQTPRYLIKTRGQQVTLSCSPISGHRSVSWYQQTPGQGLQFLFEYFSETQRNKGNFPGRFSGRQFSNSRSEMNVSTLELGDSALYLCASSLAEENTEAFFGQGTRLTVV.

By frequency in the sample, this clone is medium-sized. V and J are TRBV13 and TRBJ2-7; D uncertain. The CDR3 loop spans 13 amino acids. The germline CDR1 and CDR2 sequences are PRHDT and FYEKMQ (reference sequence). The V and J ends lost 3 bases and 7 bases respectively, with 13 bases between them. DNA for the CDR3: TGTGCCAGCAGCTTCTACAGCCTCGGAGAGCAGTACTTC. It codes for CASSFYSLGEQYF.

The genes are TRBV28 and TRBJ2-4; TRBD2 matches 15 bases. Trimming cost V 6 bases and J 11 bases; bases outside gene matches: 5. The CDR3 is made up of 14 amino acids. Germline V gene lookup returns CDR1 MDHEN and CDR2 SYDVKM. CDR3 in amino acids: CASRPGTSGRLQYF. In DNA, the CDR3 is TGTGCCAGCAGACCCGGGACTAGCGGGAGGCTTCAGTACTTC.